Below, 27 T cell receptor beta chains from the same sample are listed, as sequenced in a study of shared clonotypes between healthy human individuals (dated by TCRdb to about 2020). Receptor amplification or capture employed the immunoSEQ multiplex PCR assay. In TCRdb, the immuneACCESS table is reduced to in-frame sequences with V and J assigned. These tables do not hold every clone; where another copy was compared, an unresolved V gene accounts for under half, and the others remain unexplained. This sample has hundreds of thousands of clones in its table, and almost 97% of those were observed once. Of the sample, approximately 0.062% falls within the top ten clones. Sample: naive CD4+ T cells sorted from blood. In light of the paper, this sample's cell subset or site label describes: CD45RA+ positively selected. These receptors all stem from a woman aged 25 to 39 in good health.

V is TRBV5-1 and J is TRBJ2-7; 8 bases agree with TRBD2. Trimming took 3 bases from V and 4 from J; bases not matched to a gene: 12. This CDR3 contains 16 residues. Germline V gene lookup returns CDR1 SGHRS and CDR2 YFSETQ. The CDR3 loop reads CASSSKLAVERYEQYF. Written as DNA, the CDR3 is TGCGCCAGCAGCTCAAAACTAGCGGTTGAGAGGTACGAGCAGTACTTC.

Here the CDR3 DNA reads TGTGCCAGCAGCTTAGGGCTAATATCCTACAATGAGCAGTTCTTC. It codes for CASSLGLISYNEQFF. This chain connects TRBV7-2 to TRBJ2-1; no firm D call. Germline assignment: CDR1 SGHTA and CDR2 FQGNSA. The CDR3 covers 15 residues. The V gene lost 1 base and the J gene lost 1 base, with 8 bases spanning the gap.

The rearrangement links TRBV27 to TRBJ1-5; the match to TRBD1 covers 7 bases. V gave up 6 bases and J gave up 4 bases; unmatched junction bases: 9. The CDR3 spans 15 residues. Germline CDR1 reads MNHEY; CDR2 reads SMNVEV (reference sequence). CDR3 loop: CASRLRGQGNQPQHF. In nucleotides, the CDR3 is TGTGCCAGCAGATTAAGGGGGCAAGGGAATCAGCCCCAGCATTTT.

The chain joins TRBV19 to TRBJ2-1; 15 bases align to TRBD2. The germline V gene encodes CDR1 LNHDA and CDR2 SQIVND (reference sequence). CDR3 length: 19 residues. V lost 7 bases and J lost 7; bases outside the gene matches: 17. CDR3 sequence: CASKARTSGRARAGNEQFF. Here the CDR3 DNA reads TGTGCCAGTAAGGCAAGGACTAGCGGGAGGGCCAGGGCAGGGAATGAGCAGTTCTTC.

In regard to this clone: Additional DNA sequences in this sample encode the identical CDR3. The J gene is TRBJ2-5, the V gene TRBV5-1, with D unresolved. The CDR3 sequence is 14 residues long. The germline gives CDR1 SGHRS, CDR2 YFSETQ. The V gene lost 0 bases and the J gene lost 0 bases, with 6 bases spanning the gap. The CDR3 DNA follows: TGCGCCAGCAGCTTGGGTCAATACCAAGAGACCCAGTACTTC. Amino acid sequence: CASSLGQYQETQYF.

The chain uses TRBV4-1 and TRBJ2-2; 8 nucleotides agree with TRBD2. Unmatched junction bases numbered 10, after V lost 2 bases and J lost 5 bases. Germline assignment: CDR1 MGHRA and CDR2 YSYEKL. The CDR3 covers 17 residues. For the CDR3, the DNA is TGCGCCAGCAGCCAATTGGGACTAGAGGAATTGACCGGGGAGCTGTTTTTT. It translates to CASSQLGLEELTGELFF.

This chain uses TRBV5-1 with TRBJ2-5; the match to TRBD1 covers 8 bases. The J segment lost 6 bases and the V segment lost 3 bases, leaving 22 bases of the junction unmatched. This CDR3 region has 19 residues. From germline, CDR1 is SGHRS and CDR2 YFSETQ. The CDR3 DNA sequence: TGCGCCAGCAGCTCATCCTATCTTAGAGCTAGACAGGGGTATAAGACCCAGTACTTC. Translating gives CASSSSYLRARQGYKTQYF.

The CDR3 DNA reads as TGTGCCAGCAGTGCCACCGGGGGGCCAAGAAACACCATATATTTT. It is translated as CASSATGGPRNTIYF. The V and J genes are TRBV6-1 and TRBJ1-3; TRBD1 might be the D (6 bases). The germline V gene has CDR1 MNHNS and CDR2 SASEGT. V was clipped by 4 bases and J by 5 bases, with 15 bases between them. The CDR3 spans 15 residues.

V is TRBV2 and J is TRBJ2-1; D gene ambiguous. The CDR3 is made up of 19 amino acids. V was pared by 2 bases and J by 4 bases, with 24 bases between. Germline V CDR1 and CDR2: SNHLY, FYNNEI. Here the CDR3 DNA reads TGTGCCAGCAGTGAATATCCCCTTGACTCACACCTAACTTACAATGAGCAGTTCTTC. Its protein is CASSEYPLDSHLTYNEQFF.

CDR3 nucleotides: TGTGCCAGCAGTGAAGCTACTTGGGTTAATACGCAGTATTTT. Residues: CASSEATWVNTQYF. The rearrangement uses TRBV6-1 and TRBJ2-3; D remains ambiguous. This CDR3 has 14 residues. Trimming took off 0 bases at V and 7 bases at J, with 11 bases between the two ends. From germline, CDR1 is MNHNS and CDR2 SASEGT.

The V and J genes are TRBV10-1 and TRBJ1-2, with D unclear. V lost 2 bases to trimming and J lost 4 bases, with 5 bases between them. Germline assignment: CDR1 WNHNN and CDR2 SYGVQD (reference sequence). This CDR3 has 12 residues. The CDR3 DNA is TGCGCCAGCAGTGAGGGCAGCTATGGCTACACCTTC. This sequence encodes CASSEGSYGYTF.

As for this clone: Different DNA sequences within this sample yield the same CDR3. V and J are TRBV29-1 and TRBJ2-7, with 7 bases matching TRBD1. The CDR3 covers 12 residues. V shed 4 bases, J shed 4 bases, and the junction held 4 bases outside the gene matches. From germline, CDR1 is SQVTM and CDR2 ANQGSEA. CDR3 protein: CSVARGSYEQYF. The CDR3 DNA sequence: TGCAGCGTTGCCAGGGGGTCGTACGAGCAGTACTTC.

This chain links TRBV28 with TRBJ1-1; D uncertain. Trimming took off 7 bases at V and 6 bases at J, with 21 bases between the two ends. Germline CDR1 and CDR2: MDHEN and SYDVKM. The CDR3 has 15 amino acids. The CDR3 protein is CASIPPGRSFSEAFF. The CDR3, as DNA: TGTGCCAGCATCCCCCCGGGTCGTAGCTTCTCTGAAGCTTTCTTT.

The rearrangement uses TRBV28 and TRBJ2-5; D gene ambiguous. The germline V and J ends were trimmed by 6 bases and 3 bases, with 14 bases remaining between them. Per the germline V gene, CDR1 is MDHEN and CDR2 is SYDVKM. The CDR3 contains 14 residues. The CDR3 region is CASRGYVEEETQYF. CDR3 sequence (DNA): TGTGCCAGCAGGGGATATGTGGAAGAAGAGACCCAGTACTTC.

The chain links TRBV20-1 to TRBJ2-1; D is undetermined. Germline V CDR1 and CDR2: DFQATT, SNEGSKA (reference sequence). With 6 bases removed from V and 2 bases from J, the gap between germline ends came to 5 bases. The CDR3 totals 11 residues. CDR3 in DNA: TGCAGTGCAAACACCTACAATGAGCAGTTCTTC. This encodes CSANTYNEQFF.

The chain has TRBV19 and TRBJ1-5, with D maybe TRBD1 (6 bases). The V gene's germline CDR1 is LNHDA and CDR2 SQIVND (reference sequence). The V end was cut by 4 bases, the J end by 5 bases, with 21 bases between. The CDR3 totals 17 residues. The CDR3 spells CASSTRTGIDNHQPQHF. The CDR3 DNA reads as TGTGCCAGTAGTACGCGAACAGGGATCGACAATCATCAGCCCCAGCATTTT.

V is TRBV5-4 and J is TRBJ2-5; 8 bases map to TRBD2. The J call may be incorrect, as the DNA end agrees better with TRBJ2-7. This CDR3 has 14 amino acids. Germline V lookup: CDR1 SGHNT, CDR2 YYREEE (reference sequence). CDR3 in amino acids: CASSWGGRTYEQYF. The CDR3 DNA is TGTGCCAGCAGCTGGGGCGGGAGGACCTACGAGCAGTACTTC.

The chain joins TRBV27 to TRBJ2-5; TRBD2 matches 10 bases. The CDR3 is 14 residues long. The V and J ends lost 6 bases and 1 base, in that order; junction bases with no gene match: 2. Germline lookup yields CDR1 MNHEY and CDR2 SMNVEV (reference sequence). CDR3 sequence reads: CASRLAGVQETQYF. The CDR3 DNA follows: TGTGCCAGCAGGCTAGCGGGAGTCCAAGAGACCCAGTACTTC.

The rearrangement uses TRBV5-1 and TRBJ2-7; the D call may be TRBD1 or TRBD2 (5 bases each). CDR1 and CDR2 from the germline V gene are SGHRS and YFSETQ. The CDR3 spans 14 residues. Trimming left V 5 bases short and J 5 bases short, with 17 bases between. The CDR3 reads CASRGTTPLDEQYF. The DNA for the CDR3 is TGCGCCAGCAGGGGGACGACTCCTCTCGACGAGCAGTACTTC.

The chain is built from TRBV18 and TRBJ2-2; D might be TRBD1 (5 bases). Per the germline V gene, CDR1 is KGHSH and CDR2 is LQKENI. V was trimmed by 2 bases and J by 5 bases, leaving 9 bases between them. CDR3 length: 14 residues. The CDR3 spells CASSPDSITGELFF. CDR3 DNA sequence: TGTGCCAGCTCACCAGACAGCATAACCGGGGAGCTGTTTTTT. The full variable domain, with the rest looked up from reference TRBV18 and TRBJ2-2, is NAGVMQNPRHLVRRRGQEARLRCSPMKGHSHVYWYRQLPEEGLKFMVYLQKENIIDESGMPKERFSAEFPKEGPSILRIQQVVRGDSAAYFCASSPDSITGELFFGEGSRLTVL.

The genes are TRBV2 and TRBJ1-3, with 7 nucleotides matching TRBD1. Unmatched junction bases numbered 4, after V lost 4 bases and J lost 4 bases. CDR3 length: 14 residues. CDR1 and CDR2 from the germline V gene are SNHLY and FYNNEI. The CDR3: CASSVQGLGNTIYF. The CDR3 region has the DNA TGTGCCAGCAGTGTACAGGGGCTGGGAAACACCATATATTTT.

The chain links TRBV28 to TRBJ2-4, with 9 bases fitting TRBD2. Unmatched junction bases numbered 0, after V lost 1 base and J lost 5 bases. The CDR3 contains 14 residues. CDR1 is MDHEN, CDR2 SYDVKM, per germline. The CDR3 reads CASSLLAGENIQYF. The CDR3 DNA is TGTGCCAGCAGTTTATTAGCGGGGGAAAACATTCAGTACTTC.

The chain has TRBV11-2 and TRBJ2-3; tentatively, D is TRBD1 or TRBD2 (7 bases each). This CDR3 comprises 16 residues. Trimming pared 1 base from V and 7 bases from J, leaving 18 bases between. Looked up from germline, CDR1 is SGHAT and CDR2 is FQNNGV. CDR3 sequence: CASSLVRGRGGHTQYF. The CDR3 bases are TGTGCCAGCAGCTTAGTGAGGGGGCGCGGGGGACATACGCAGTATTTT.

V gene TRBV11-2 combines with J gene TRBJ1-2, with TRBD1 as a possible D gene (5 bases). Trimming removed 5 bases at V and 5 bases at J, with 21 bases between. The CDR3 length is 16 residues. Germline CDR1 SGHAT, CDR2 FQNNGV. The chain's CDR3 is CASSRLSSGTTYGYTF. The CDR3 DNA reads TGTGCCAGCAGCCGACTTTCCTCCGGGACGACTTATGGCTACACCTTC.

V and J are TRBV9 and TRBJ2-3, with D tentatively TRBD2 (6 bases). The CDR3 loop spans 17 amino acids. Germline CDR1 is SGDLS and CDR2 is YYNGEE. The V end lost 3 bases, the J end lost 8 bases, and 25 bases lay between the germline ends. The CDR3 DNA follows: TGTGCCAGCAGCGCTCAGGGTACGGGTAGCGGTTTTGGTACGCAGTATTTT. This encodes CASSAQGTGSGFGTQYF.

The rearrangement joins TRBV2 to TRBJ1-2; TRBD1 agrees at 8 bases. The CDR3 covers 12 residues. V shed 7 bases and J 6 bases; nucleotides not matched to a gene: 4. CDR1 SNHLY and CDR2 FYNNEI come from the germline V gene. The CDR3 is CASTRTGNGYTF. The CDR3 region has the DNA TGTGCCAGCACTAGGACAGGGAATGGCTACACCTTC. Full variable domain (rest looked up from reference TRBV2 and TRBJ1-2): EPEVTQTPSHQVTQMGQEVILRCVPISNHLYFYWYRQILGQKVEFLVSFYNNEISEKSEIFDDQFSVERPDGSNFTLKIRSTKLEDSAMYFCASTRTGNGYTFGSGTRLTVV.

The chain links TRBV7-2 to TRBJ2-1; 7 bases agree with TRBD2. This CDR3 contains 14 residues. Per germline, CDR1 SGHTA and CDR2 FQGNSA. J lost 6 bases, V lost 4 bases, and 6 bases had no gene match. CDR3 region: CASSSGLDGNEQFF. For the CDR3, the DNA is TGTGCCAGCAGCTCCGGACTAGACGGCAATGAGCAGTTCTTC.